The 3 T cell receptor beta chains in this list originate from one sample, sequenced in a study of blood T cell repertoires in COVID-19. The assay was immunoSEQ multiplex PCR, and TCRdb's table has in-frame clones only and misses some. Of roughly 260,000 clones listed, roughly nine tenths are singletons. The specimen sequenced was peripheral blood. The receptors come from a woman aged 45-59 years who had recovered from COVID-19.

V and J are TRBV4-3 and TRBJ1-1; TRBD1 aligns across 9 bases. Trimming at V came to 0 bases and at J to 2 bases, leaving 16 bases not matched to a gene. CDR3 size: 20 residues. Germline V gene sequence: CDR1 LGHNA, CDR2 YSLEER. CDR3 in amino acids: CASSQDGTGMGMGVNTEAFF. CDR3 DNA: TGCGCCAGCAGCCAAGATGGGACAGGGATGGGGATGGGCGTAAACACTGAAGCTTTCTTT.

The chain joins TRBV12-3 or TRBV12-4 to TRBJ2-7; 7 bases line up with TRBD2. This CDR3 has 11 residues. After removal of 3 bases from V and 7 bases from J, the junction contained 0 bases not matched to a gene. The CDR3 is CASSFGGEQYF. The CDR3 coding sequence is TGTGCCAGCAGTTTCGGGGGGGAGCAGTACTTC.

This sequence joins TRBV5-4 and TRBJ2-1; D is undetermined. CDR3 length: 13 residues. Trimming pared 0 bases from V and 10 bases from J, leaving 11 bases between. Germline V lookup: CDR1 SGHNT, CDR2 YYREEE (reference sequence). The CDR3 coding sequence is TGTGCCAGCAGCTTGGACCCTCCGCGAGAGCAGTTCTTC. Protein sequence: CASSLDPPREQFF.